This T cell receptor (beta chain) was documented in a study of OX40 agonist ivuxolimab in advanced cancers. Here immunoSEQ multiplex PCR was the method, and the copy in TCRdb shows in-frame clones only, minus some. The sample comprises 55,000 to 80,000 clones, about 85% of which are singletons, and 1.3% rests with the top ten. V shed 0 bases and J 9 bases; nucleotides not matched to a gene: 12. This CDR3 has 16 residues. CDR1 SGDLS and CDR2 YYNGEE come from the germline V gene. The receptor's source is an adult with an advanced solid tumor such as melanoma, head and neck, liver or kidney cancer. The chain has TRBV9 and TRBJ2-1; 7 nucleotides match TRBD2. Sample: CD4+ or CD8+ T cells sorted from blood, taken in a trial of the OX40 agonist ivuxolimab. Here the CDR3 DNA reads TGTGCCAGCAGCGTAGCGGGCGGCGGGAGAATTAGTGAGCAGTTCTTC. Amino acid sequence: CASSVAGGGRISEQFF.